Listed below are T cell receptor beta chains from one sample, sequenced in a study of cytomegalovirus exposure and HLA in healthy donors. Repertoires were generated with immunoSEQ multiplex PCR, while TCRdb's copy carries only in-frame clones and drops some. The table has approximately 210,000 clones, 88% seen once. What was sequenced was PBMCs. The receptor set was obtained from a woman aged 18-29 years in good health and CMV-seronegative. The CDR3 runs from the conserved cysteine through the conserved F or W. A D gene is named only where the DNA matches it firmly. Rows give clone size only sometimes, using once, few, many, or a class for an expanded clone.

V gene	D gene	clone size	J gene	CDR3 DNA	CDR3 protein
TRBV7-9	TRBD1	.	TRBJ2-1	TGTGCCAGCAGCTCGACAGGGGGCACGTTGAATGAGCAGTTCTTC	CASSSTGGTLNEQFF
TRBV7-9	.	few	TRBJ1-3	TGTGCCAGCAGCTTTGACCTAAGGGGACTCTCTGGAAACACCATATATTTT	CASSFDLRGLSGNTIYF
TRBV29-1	TRBD1	.	TRBJ2-2	TGCAGCGTCGGGGACAGTTCCCCCGGGGAGCTGTTTTTT	CSVGDSSPGELFF
TRBV28	.	few	TRBJ2-1	TGTGCCAGCCGGCTCCAGCGGTCCTACAATGAGCAGTTCTTC	CASRLQRSYNEQFF
TRBV2	.	.	TRBJ2-1	TGTGCCAGCAGTGACATAGCCTTCTCCTACAATGAGCAGTTCTTC	CASSDIAFSYNEQFF
TRBV27	.	.	TRBJ2-1	TGTGCCAGCAGCGACCGGCCCTCCGGGTCCTACAATGAGCAGTTCTTC	CASSDRPSGSYNEQFF
TRBV7-9	.	.	TRBJ1-1	TGTGCCAGCACCTCCGGGACTGCATTCGAGGGAGCTTTCTTT	CASTSGTAFEGAFF
TRBV5-6	.	once	TRBJ2-5	TGTGCCAGCAGCTTAGCTGAGACCCAGTACTTC	CASSLAETQYF
TRBV9	TRBD2	.	TRBJ2-5	TGTGCCAGCAGCCTCAGCGGGGCGGAGACCCAGTACTTC	CASSLSGAETQYF
TRBV27	TRBD1	once	TRBJ2-1	TGTGCCAGCATTCCTACCGGGACAGGCAACAATGAGCAGTTCTTC	CASIPTGTGNNEQFF
TRBV6-5	.	.	TRBJ1-2	TGTGCCAGCAGTTATGCAGGGGCGGTCTATGGCTACACCTTC	CASSYAGAVYGYTF
TRBV11-1	TRBD2	.	TRBJ2-2	TGTGCCAGCAGCCTAGGTCTAGCGGGAAGCGGGCGGCACACCGGGGAGCTGTTTTTT	CASSLGLAGSGRHTGELFF
TRBV6-5	.	once	TRBJ2-7	TGTGCCAGCAGGCCCCTTAGCGGTGGGGGCTACGAGCAGTACTTC	CASRPLSGGGYEQYF
TRBV4-2	.	.	TRBJ2-7	TGTGCCAGCAGCCAATCGGATAGCGGAAAAACCTACGAGCAGTACTTC	CASSQSDSGKTYEQYF
TRBV11-2	.	.	TRBJ2-1	TGTGCCAGCAGCTTAGGGCGGAATGAGCAGTTCTTC	CASSLGRNEQFF
TRBV4-1	.	.	TRBJ1-1	TGCGCCAGCAGCACGCAACAGGGCGACTTGGGTGAAGCTTTCTTT	CASSTQQGDLGEAFF
TRBV5-1	TRBD1	.	TRBJ2-5	TGCGCCAGCAGCTTGGGGGACAGGGGGCGCGGGGAGACCCAGTACTTC	CASSLGDRGRGETQYF
TRBV7-9	TRBD1	.	TRBJ2-2	TGTGCCAGCTTAAAGGACAGGGAGAACACCGGGGAGCTGTTTTTT	CASLKDRENTGELFF
TRBV7-9	TRBD2	.	TRBJ2-7	TGTGCCAGCAGTAACTTGGGGGCTTCTAGCGGGATTTACTACGAGCAGTACTTC	CASSNLGASSGIYYEQYF
TRBV2	.	.	TRBJ1-1	TGTGCCAGCAGTGCTTCCAGCACTGAAGCTTTCTTT	CASSASSTEAFF
TRBV5-4	TRBD1	.	TRBJ2-7	TGTGCCAGCAGCTTGGCGGGGACAGGGGAGGACTACGAGCAGTACTTC	CASSLAGTGEDYEQYF
TRBV27	.	.	TRBJ1-5	TGTGCCAGCAGTTTATCGGCAGGTCAGCCCCAGCATTTT	CASSLSAGQPQHF
TRBV25-1	TRBD1	.	TRBJ2-1	TGTGCCAGCAGTGGGGGACAGTCATCCTACAATGAGCAGTTCTTC	CASSGGQSSYNEQFF
TRBV4-1	.	.	TRBJ1-2	TGCGCCAGCAGCCCGGATCCAGGGTCTTCTGGCTACACCTTC	CASSPDPGSSGYTF
TRBV7-9	.	.	TRBJ2-7	TGTGCCAGCAGCTTAGGTTTAGAATACGAGCAGTACTTC	CASSLGLEYEQYF
TRBV18	.	.	TRBJ1-2	TGTGCCAGCTCACCACGTGGCACGAGGAATAACTATGGCTACACCTTC	CASSPRGTRNNYGYTF
TRBV2	.	few	TRBJ2-7	TGTGCCAGCAGTGAACGGACAACCTACGAGCAGTACTTC	CASSERTTYEQYF
TRBV2	TRBD1	.	TRBJ1-1	TGTGCCAGCACCGAGACAGGGGACACTGAAGCTTTCTTT	CASTETGDTEAFF
TRBV18	TRBD2	.	TRBJ2-1	TGTGCCAGCTCACCTACGACTAGCTCCCTTTCCTACAATGAGCAGTTCTTC	CASSPTTSSLSYNEQFF
TRBV6-6	TRBD1	.	TRBJ1-5	TGTGCCAGCAGTCCCGGACAGGGCGGGCGTCAGCCCCAGCATTTT	CASSPGQGGRQPQHF